Presented here are 29 T cell receptor beta chains from one specimen sequenced in a study of shared clonotypes between healthy human individuals. Only in-frame clones appear in the TCRdb table, and some are missing; sequencing was by immunoSEQ multiplex PCR. The sample carries 2 million to 2.5 million clones, roughly 92% recorded once. Sequencing was performed on naive CD4+ T cells from PBMCs. Subset in this sample: CD45RA+ positively selected. The receptor source for this set is a man between 18 and 29 years old in good health. Some clones in this sample may be carry-over from other donors' samples.

A few counts support this clone. Other DNA variants within this sample encode the same CDR3. The rearrangement joins TRBV28 to TRBJ1-1; possibly TRBD1 for D (6 bases). In germline, CDR1 is MDHEN, CDR2 SYDVKM. The CDR3 covers 13 residues. Trimming cost V 6 bases and J 1 base, with 9 bases left between them. The CDR3: CASRPTGNTEAFF. The CDR3 DNA sequence: TGTGCCAGCAGACCGACAGGGAACACTGAAGCTTTCTTT.

The gene calls are TRBV7-7 and TRBJ1-5; D gene uncertain. The CDR3 contains 13 residues. V was cut by 1 base and J by 4 bases, with 5 bases left in between. Germline-derived CDR1 and CDR2 are SSHAT and FNYEAQ (reference sequence). Written as DNA, the CDR3 is TGTGCCAGCAGCTTAGGACGAAATCAGCCCCAGCATTTT. It yields the protein CASSLGRNQPQHF.

The chain employs TRBV28 and TRBJ1-5; 9 nucleotides match TRBD1. Per germline, CDR1 MDHEN and CDR2 SYDVKM. This CDR3 is 17 amino acids long. V lost 1 base, J lost 6 bases, and 10 bases stayed unmatched. The chain's CDR3 is CASSLFSIRTGVQPQHF. CDR3 nucleotide sequence: TGTGCCAGCAGTTTATTTTCGATTCGGACAGGGGTTCAGCCCCAGCATTTT.

The gene calls are TRBV4-1 and TRBJ2-3, with 12 bases lining up with TRBD2. Per the germline V gene, CDR1 is MGHRA and CDR2 is YSYEKL. Trimming cost V 2 bases and J 0 bases; bases outside gene matches: 3. There are 17 residues in the CDR3. The CDR3 region is CASSQRLAGVSTDTQYF. The DNA for the CDR3 is TGCGCCAGCAGCCAAAGACTAGCGGGGGTTAGCACAGATACGCAGTATTTT.

This chain connects TRBV20-1 to TRBJ2-7; D is undetermined. The CDR3 loop spans 11 amino acids. Trimming took 2 bases from V and 10 from J, leaving 12 bases between them. Germline CDR1 DFQATT, CDR2 SNEGSKA (reference sequence). In DNA, the CDR3 is TGCAGTGCTAGACTTCAAGGGAACCAGTACTTC. Translating gives CSARLQGNQYF.

Notes on this clone: This same CDR3 is encoded by further DNA sequences in the sample. This rearrangement joins TRBV5-1 to TRBJ1-1, with 9 positions matching TRBD1. This CDR3 spans 15 amino acids. With 3 bases clipped from V and 1 base from J, the junction kept 4 bases outside the gene matches. Germline values: CDR1 SGHRS, CDR2 YFSETQ. The CDR3 region has the DNA TGCGCCAGCAGCTCGCTGGGACAGGGGAACACTGAAGCTTTCTTT. This sequence encodes CASSSLGQGNTEAFF. The whole variable domain, filled in from reference TRBV5-1 and TRBJ1-1, reads KAGVTQTPRYLIKTRGQQVTLSCSPISGHRSVSWYQQTPGQGLQFLFEYFSETQRNKGNFPGRFSGRQFSNSRSEMNVSTLELGDSALYLCASSSLGQGNTEAFFGQGTRLTVV.

The chain couples TRBV28 to TRBJ2-7, with 9 bases that match TRBD2. J lost 6 bases, V lost 6 bases, and 9 bases had no gene match. This CDR3 has 14 amino acids. From germline, CDR1 is MDHEN and CDR2 SYDVKM. Written as DNA, the CDR3 is TGTGCCAGCAGGGCCGGGACTAGCAGTTTCGAGCAGTACTTC. Amino acid sequence: CASRAGTSSFEQYF.

The chain is built from TRBV7-2 and TRBJ1-2; D may be TRBD1 (5 bases). V was pared by 10 bases and J by 3 bases, with 21 bases between. The germline V gene encodes CDR1 SGHTA and CDR2 FQGNSA. The length of the CDR3 is 15 residues. CDR3 region: CATSWPGAGHYGYTF. The DNA for the CDR3 is TGTGCCACCTCATGGCCCGGGGCGGGTCACTATGGCTACACCTTC.

The CDR3 coding sequence is TGTGCCAGCAGTTACACTCAGGACTCTCCAGGGTACTTC. This codes for CASSYTQDSPGYF. The chain couples TRBV6-5 to TRBJ2-7, with D tentatively TRBD2 (5 bases). The CDR3 spans 13 residues. Trimming stripped 2 bases from V and 12 bases from J, with 17 bases between. Germline V gene sequence: CDR1 MNHEY, CDR2 SVGAGI.

This sequence joins TRBV18 and TRBJ1-4; D gene ambiguous. CDR1 and CDR2 (germline): KGHSH, LQKENI. The length of the CDR3 is 16 residues. Deletions cut 5 bases from V and 0 bases from J, with 13 bases between. Here the CDR3 reads CASSSYVAATNEKLFF. DNA of the CDR3: TGTGCCAGCTCATCATACGTGGCCGCAACTAATGAAAAACTGTTTTTT.

This sequence joins TRBV9 and TRBJ2-3; tentative D call: TRBD2 (5 bases). The germline V gene has CDR1 SGDLS and CDR2 YYNGEE. V lost 1 base and J 0 bases, leaving 9 bases between the germline ends. This CDR3 has 15 amino acids. The CDR3 nucleotides are TGTGCCAGCAGCGTAAACGGGATTAGCACAGATACGCAGTATTTT. Amino acid sequence: CASSVNGISTDTQYF.

This clone was counted only a few times. Within the sample, other DNA sequences also encode this same CDR3. The gene calls are TRBV6-5 and TRBJ1-1; D might be TRBD1 (5 bases). Looked up from germline, CDR1 is MNHEY and CDR2 is SVGAGI. The CDR3 is 15 amino acids. V was clipped by 0 bases and J by 0 bases, with 8 bases between them. The CDR3 nucleotides read TGTGCCAGCAGTTACTCGGGGCAGATGAACACTGAAGCTTTCTTT. Translated, it gives CASSYSGQMNTEAFF.

The sample holds one count of this clone. The CDR3 nucleotides are TGTGCCAGCAGTACGACGGGACAGGGGTACCACGAGCAGTACTTC. Amino acid sequence: CASSTTGQGYHEQYF. V usage is TRBV28 and J usage is TRBJ2-7; the match to TRBD1 covers 10 bases. V dropped 5 bases and J dropped 5; count of bases not matched to a gene: 9. The CDR3 spans 15 residues. Germline V gene lookup returns CDR1 MDHEN and CDR2 SYDVKM.

The CDR3 region is CASSGMGQGTDTQYF. The CDR3 coding sequence is TGCGCCAGCAGTGGGATGGGACAGGGCACAGATACGCAGTATTTT. The chain employs TRBV5-1 and TRBJ2-3; TRBD1 matches 8 bases. The CDR3 has 15 residues. V lost 5 bases and J lost 1; bases outside the gene matches: 6. Germline CDR1 SGHRS, CDR2 YFSETQ. The whole variable domain, filled in from reference TRBV5-1 and TRBJ2-3, reads KAGVTQTPRYLIKTRGQQVTLSCSPISGHRSVSWYQQTPGQGLQFLFEYFSETQRNKGNFPGRFSGRQFSNSRSEMNVSTLELGDSALYLCASSGMGQGTDTQYFGPGTRLTVL.

The J gene is TRBJ1-3, the V gene TRBV6-1; D remains unclear. The CDR3 loop spans 10 amino acids. Looked up from germline, CDR1 is MNHNS and CDR2 is SASEGT. The V gene lost 8 bases and the J gene lost 5 bases, with 4 bases spanning the gap. The CDR3 sequence: CASRRNTIYF. CDR3 in DNA: TGTGCCAGCCGGAGAAACACCATATATTTT.

The V gene is TRBV5-4, the J gene TRBJ2-2, with 11 bases that match TRBD2. The CDR3 has 15 amino acids. Germline loops: CDR1 SGHNT, CDR2 YYREEE (reference sequence). V lost 2 bases to trimming and J lost 6 bases; unmatched junction nucleotides: 3. The CDR3 DNA follows: TGTGCCAGCAGCTTATATAGCGGGAGGGCCGGGGAGCTGTTTTTT. It encodes CASSLYSGRAGELFF.

The chain employs TRBV19 and TRBJ1-2; 8 positions match TRBD1. The CDR3 is made up of 12 amino acids. CDR1 and CDR2 (germline): LNHDA, SQIVND (reference sequence). Germline trimming cut 9 bases from V and 8 bases from J; bases unmatched to any gene: 8. The chain's CDR3 is CASRAGGRGYTF. In nucleotides, the CDR3 is TGTGCCAGCCGGGCAGGGGGCCGCGGCTACACCTTC.

The CDR3 spells CASSADRPPVEQYF. The CDR3 DNA follows: TGTGCCAGCAGTGCTGACAGGCCCCCTGTCGAGCAGTACTTC. The rearrangement uses TRBV6-1 and TRBJ2-7; weak D call: TRBD1 (6 bases). Germline CDR1 is MNHNS and CDR2 is SASEGT. The ends were cut back, 4 bases at V and 6 bases at J, with 16 bases in the middle. This CDR3 contains 14 residues.

The chain links TRBV7-2 to TRBJ1-2; D is undetermined. The ends were cut back, 3 bases at V and 3 bases at J, with 8 bases in the middle. CDR1 is SGHTA, CDR2 FQGNSA, per germline. This CDR3 contains 13 residues. As DNA, the CDR3 is TGTGCCAGCAGCTTGGAACAGCACTATGGCTACACCTTC. Translating gives CASSLEQHYGYTF.

The CDR3 spells CASSNGSPQGERYGYTF. Here the CDR3 DNA reads TGTGCCAGCAGCAATGGGAGCCCCCAGGGGGAACGCTATGGCTACACCTTC. The gene calls are TRBV21-1 and TRBJ1-2; TRBD1 was called by the table and not checked on the DNA. TRBV21-1 is given as a pseudogene. The CDR3 runs to 17 residues.

The gene calls are TRBV7-2 and TRBJ2-1; 7 bases are shared with TRBD2. CDR3 length: 16 amino acids. After removal of 5 bases from V and 8 bases from J, the junction contained 15 bases not matched to a gene. The germline gives CDR1 SGHTA, CDR2 FQGNSA. CDR3 loop: CASSLYHPGTTDEQFF. CDR3 DNA: TGTGCCAGCAGCCTATACCATCCCGGGACTACCGATGAGCAGTTCTTC.

In regard to this clone: Other nucleotide sequences in the sample specify the same CDR3. The chain employs TRBV5-1 and TRBJ2-1; the match to TRBD2 covers 7 bases. V lost 1 base, J lost 5 bases, and 3 bases stayed unmatched. Germline V CDR1 and CDR2: SGHRS, YFSETQ. CDR3 length: 14 residues. CDR3 in amino acids: CASSLTGLDNEQFF. The DNA for the CDR3 is TGCGCCAGCAGCTTGACCGGACTAGACAATGAGCAGTTCTTC.

This chain links TRBV11-2 with TRBJ2-2; D is uncertain. Germline V gene data show CDR1 as SGHAT and CDR2 as FQNNGV. The CDR3 is made up of 14 amino acids. Trimming pared 1 base from V and 4 bases from J, leaving 7 bases between. CDR3 bases: TGTGCCAGCAGCTTAGCGCAGGTCACCGGGGAGCTGTTTTTT. Encoded protein: CASSLAQVTGELFF.

The rearrangement uses TRBV7-6 and TRBJ1-1, with a tentative D call TRBD1 (5 bases). CDR1 is SGHVS and CDR2 is FNYEAQ in the germline V gene. This CDR3 spans 13 amino acids. With 3 bases removed from V and 5 bases from J, the gap between germline ends came to 10 bases. CDR3 sequence (DNA): TGTGCCAGCAGCTTTACCAGGGATACTGAAGCTTTCTTT. Protein product: CASSFTRDTEAFF.

J is TRBJ1-2 and V is TRBV14; D not resolved. The CDR3 loop spans 17 amino acids. V was trimmed by 2 bases and J by 4 bases, leaving 20 bases between them. Germline V gene sequence: CDR1 SGHDN, CDR2 FVKESK. The CDR3 reads CASSQIPGTSGIYGYTF. The CDR3 DNA reads as TGTGCCAGCAGCCAAATCCCAGGTACATCGGGAATCTATGGCTACACCTTC.

This rearrangement joins TRBV28 to TRBJ2-7; 7 nucleotides match TRBD2. Trimming removed 8 bases from V and 1 base from J; junction bases left unmatched: 2. Germline-derived CDR1 and CDR2 are MDHEN and SYDVKM. CDR3 size: 12 residues. The CDR3 DNA sequence: TGTGCCAGCGGGGACTATTCCTACGAGCAGTACTTC. It is translated as CASGDYSYEQYF.

The V call is TRBV18, the J call TRBJ1-4; D is possibly TRBD1 (6 bases). V lost 3 bases, J lost 7 bases, and 15 bases lay in between. CDR1 and CDR2 from the germline V gene are KGHSH and LQKENI. The CDR3 loop spans 15 amino acids. The CDR3 reads CASSPRQALGEKLFF. In DNA, the CDR3 is TGTGCCAGCTCACCCCGACAGGCCTTGGGTGAAAAACTGTTTTTT.

The V and J genes are TRBV28 and TRBJ1-5; D is uncertain. The length of the CDR3 is 14 residues. Trimming stripped 2 bases from V and 3 bases from J, with 8 bases between. Germline CDR1 reads MDHEN; CDR2 reads SYDVKM. CDR3 DNA: TGTGCCAGCAGTTTAGGCAGGAACAATCAGCCCCAGCATTTT. It is translated as CASSLGRNNQPQHF.

This clone was seen only once. The chain couples TRBV29-1 to TRBJ2-4, with 9 positions matching TRBD2. With 7 bases clipped from V and 2 bases from J, the junction kept 9 bases outside the gene matches. The germline gives CDR1 SQVTM, CDR2 ANQGSEA. The CDR3 runs 15 residues. The CDR3 spells CSAWREGRTKNIQYF. The DNA of the CDR3 is TGCAGCGCTTGGCGGGAGGGCCGAACCAAAAACATTCAGTACTTC.